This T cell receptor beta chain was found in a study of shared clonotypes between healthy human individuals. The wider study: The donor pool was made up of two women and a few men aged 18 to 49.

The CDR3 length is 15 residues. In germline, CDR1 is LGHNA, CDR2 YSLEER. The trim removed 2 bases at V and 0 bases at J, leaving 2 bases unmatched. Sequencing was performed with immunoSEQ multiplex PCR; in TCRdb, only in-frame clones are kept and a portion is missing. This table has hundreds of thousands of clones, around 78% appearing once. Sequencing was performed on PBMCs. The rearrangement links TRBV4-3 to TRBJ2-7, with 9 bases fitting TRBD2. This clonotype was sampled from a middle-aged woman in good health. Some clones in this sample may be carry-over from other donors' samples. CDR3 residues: CASSQLAGNSYEQYF. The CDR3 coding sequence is TGCGCCAGCAGCCAACTAGCGGGAAACTCCTACGAGCAGTACTTC.